These 21 T cell receptor beta chains were sequenced from one sample in a study of blood T cell repertoires in COVID-19. Some clones are missing from TCRdb's copy, which holds only in-frame ones; the method was immunoSEQ multiplex PCR. This sample has about 80,000 clones, with approximately 84% found just once. Material for sequencing was peripheral blood. All receptors derive from a human donor in a cohort sampled during active COVID-19.

The chain recombines TRBV4-2 with TRBJ1-2; possible D gene TRBD1, 6 bases. Germline V gene sequence: CDR1 LGHNA, CDR2 YNFKEQ. The CDR3 covers 13 residues. V was shortened by 5 bases and J by 3 bases, with 10 bases between the two germline ends. In DNA form, the CDR3 reads TGTGCCAGCAGCAAAGGGGGAGACTATGGCTACACCTTC. Encoded protein: CASSKGGDYGYTF.

The chain uses TRBV15 and TRBJ2-7; D possibly corresponds to TRBD1 (6 bases). Germline V lookup: CDR1 LNHNV, CDR2 YYDKDF (reference sequence). This CDR3 spans 13 amino acids. V lost 1 base and J 7 bases, leaving 11 bases between the germline ends. The CDR3 reads CATSRVGGREQYF. CDR3 in DNA: TGTGCCACCAGCAGAGTTGGGGGCCGTGAGCAGTACTTC.

This chain links TRBV3-1 (or the pseudogene TRBV3-2) with TRBJ2-6; tentatively, D is TRBD2 (5 bases). Germline CDR1 and CDR2: LGHDT and YNNKEL (reference sequence). The V end was cut by 1 base, the J end by 0 bases, with 7 bases between. CDR3 length: 16 residues. CDR3 in DNA: TGTGCCAGCAGCCAAGTACGGGGCTCTGGGGCCAACGTCCTGACTTTC. The encoded protein is CASSQVRGSGANVLTF.

The rearrangement links TRBV27 to TRBJ2-3; TRBD2 aligns across 8 bases. The CDR3 contains 16 residues. CDR1 is MNHEY and CDR2 is SMNVEV in the germline V gene (reference sequence). V lost 5 bases, J lost 0 bases, and 7 bases stayed unmatched. In DNA, the CDR3 is TGTGCCAGCAGTAAGGAGCGGGGGTCTAGCACAGATACGCAGTATTTT. Its protein product is CASSKERGSSTDTQYF.

The gene calls are TRBV5-1 and TRBJ2-5; D gene unclear. With 7 bases removed from V and 5 bases from J, the gap between germline ends came to 15 bases. Germline values: CDR1 SGHRS, CDR2 YFSETQ. This CDR3 comprises 13 residues. In DNA, the CDR3 is TGCGCCAGCCGACGGGTGGATTACGAGACCCAGTACTTC. Amino acid sequence: CASRRVDYETQYF.

This clone appeared a few times. This rearrangement joins TRBV19 to TRBJ1-5; TRBD1 matches at 8 bases. The germline CDR1 and CDR2 sequences are LNHDA and SQIVND (reference sequence). There are 16 residues in the CDR3. Trimming took 3 bases from V and 5 from J; bases not matched to a gene: 9. The CDR3 spells CASSISWTGSYQPQHF. CDR3 nucleotide sequence: TGTGCCAGTAGTATTTCCTGGACAGGGAGCTATCAGCCCCAGCATTTT.

The chain has TRBV5-1 and TRBJ1-3; D is possibly TRBD1 (5 bases). V was pared by 6 bases and J by 3 bases, with 13 bases between. Germline V CDR1 and CDR2: SGHRS, YFSETQ. The CDR3 covers 14 residues. CDR3 residues: CASTSPGGGNTIYF. The CDR3 DNA reads TGCGCCAGCACCTCACCGGGGGGTGGAAACACCATATATTTT.

This chain links TRBV7-9 with TRBJ2-1, with 9 bases fitting TRBD2. The CDR3 covers 16 residues. The germline V gene has CDR1 SEHNR and CDR2 FQNEAQ (reference sequence). V was pared by 5 bases and J by 4 bases, with 9 bases of the junction left unmatched. The CDR3 DNA follows: TGTGCCAGCAGCCGCCCGCTAGCGGGGCGATACAATGAGCAGTTCTTC. It translates to CASSRPLAGRYNEQFF.

The chain combines TRBV5-1 with TRBJ2-7, with 13 bases aligning to TRBD2. The ends lost 4 bases at V and 4 bases at J; junction bases unmatched: 5. The CDR3 is 15 residues long. Germline V lookup: CDR1 SGHRS, CDR2 YFSETQ. The CDR3 DNA follows: TGCGCCAGCAGCCGAGGACTAGCGGGGGATTACGAGCAGTACTTC. Its protein is CASSRGLAGDYEQYF.

V and J are TRBV6-5 and TRBJ2-7; the D gene is possibly TRBD2 (5 bases). V was clipped by 2 bases and J by 2 bases, with 13 bases between them. The CDR3 consists of 15 residues. Germline-derived CDR1 and CDR2 are MNHEY and SVGAGI. Here the CDR3 reads CASSYQRRGTYEQYF. The CDR3 nucleotides are TGTGCCAGCAGTTACCAACGACGGGGAACCTACGAGCAGTACTTC.

The V and J genes are TRBV15 and TRBJ2-1; 11 nucleotides line up with TRBD2. CDR1 is LNHNV and CDR2 is YYDKDF in the germline V gene (reference sequence). The CDR3 is 15 amino acids. With V trimmed by 1 base and J by 6 bases, 2 bases remained unmatched. Here the CDR3 DNA reads TGTGCCACCAGCAGAGTAGCGGGGGGGGGCAATGAGCAGTTCTTC. The encoded protein is CATSRVAGGGNEQFF.

This chain uses TRBV3-1 (or the pseudogene TRBV3-2) with TRBJ2-4; 9 bases are a match to TRBD2. With V trimmed by 1 base and J by 5 bases, 6 bases remained unmatched. Per germline, CDR1 LGHDT and CDR2 YNNKEL (reference sequence). CDR3 size: 16 residues. As DNA, the CDR3 is TGTGCCAGCAGCCAAGCTGCGGGGGGGCCGCAAAACATTCAGTACTTC. It yields the protein CASSQAAGGPQNIQYF.

The rearrangement joins TRBV2 to TRBJ2-2; possibly TRBD2 for D (7 bases). Deletions cut 10 bases from V and 6 bases from J, with 15 bases between. Germline V CDR1 and CDR2: SNHLY, FYNNEI. The CDR3 contains 13 residues. The CDR3 DNA is TGTGCCACTTTAATCGGGGGGCCCGGGGAGCTGTTTTTT. As protein: CATLIGGPGELFF.

This clone came up a few times. This rearrangement joins TRBV5-1 to TRBJ2-7; 10 nucleotides line up with TRBD1. V lost 0 bases, J lost 6 bases, and 0 bases stayed unmatched. The CDR3 is made up of 13 amino acids. Germline CDR1 and CDR2: SGHRS and YFSETQ. The CDR3 here is CASSLGTGGEQYF. CDR3 nucleotides: TGCGCCAGCAGCTTGGGGACAGGGGGCGAGCAGTACTTC.

This chain links TRBV20-1 with TRBJ2-1, with unresolved D. CDR1 and CDR2 from the germline V gene are DFQATT and SNEGSKA (reference sequence). V shed 5 bases and J shed 4 bases, with 6 bases lying between them. The CDR3 totals 11 residues. The CDR3 nucleotides are TGCAGTGCTTCCCCATACAATGAGCAGTTCTTC. Translated: CSASPYNEQFF.

The chain joins TRBV27 to TRBJ1-2; TRBD1 matches 10 bases. Germline values: CDR1 MNHEY, CDR2 SMNVEV (reference sequence). Unmatched junction bases numbered 5, after V lost 5 bases and J lost 2 bases. This CDR3 spans 15 amino acids. The DNA of the CDR3 is TGTGCCAGCAGTGTGGGACAGGGGTGGAACTATGGCTACACCTTC. Encoded protein: CASSVGQGWNYGYTF.

The chain couples TRBV6-1 to TRBJ2-7; 10 bases agree with TRBD1. V was clipped by 4 bases and J by 9 bases; unmatched bases: 12. This CDR3 is built from 15 residues. Germline lookup yields CDR1 MNHNS and CDR2 SASEGT. Here the CDR3 reads CASSAATGGPGVQYF. The CDR3 DNA reads TGTGCCAGCAGTGCAGCGACAGGGGGCCCGGGGGTGCAGTACTTC.

The chain employs TRBV4-1 and TRBJ2-7, with 9 bases identical to TRBD2. From germline, CDR1 is MGHRA and CDR2 YSYEKL. J lost 4 bases, V lost 1 base, and 5 bases had no gene match. This CDR3 is built from 15 residues. The CDR3 protein is CASSQAATSGYEQYF. CDR3 nucleotide sequence: TGCGCCAGCAGCCAAGCTGCGACTAGCGGTTACGAGCAGTACTTC.

The rearrangement links TRBV11-2 to TRBJ2-7; possibly TRBD1 for D (6 bases). CDR3 length: 14 amino acids. CDR1 and CDR2 from the germline V gene are SGHAT and FQNNGV. V was trimmed by 1 base and J by 4 bases, leaving 11 bases between them. CDR3 sequence reads: CASSLGVRGYEQYF. The CDR3 region has the DNA TGTGCCAGCAGCTTAGGGGTCAGGGGTTACGAGCAGTACTTC.

The chain links TRBV5-1 to TRBJ2-3; unclear D gene. This CDR3 comprises 15 residues. V was shortened by 4 bases and J by 3 bases, with 15 bases between the two germline ends. Germline V CDR1 and CDR2: SGHRS, YFSETQ. The CDR3 nucleotides are TGCGCCAGCAGCCCGGCGGTTATATCGACAGATACGCAGTATTTT. Encoded protein: CASSPAVISTDTQYF.

J is TRBJ1-3 and V is TRBV19; the D is unclear. The V gene's germline CDR1 is LNHDA and CDR2 SQIVND (reference sequence). The CDR3 is 13 amino acids. V lost 11 bases and J lost 1, with 12 bases in between. For the CDR3, the DNA is TGTGCCGGGAGCAGAACTTCTGGAAACACCATATATTTT. This translates into CAGSRTSGNTIYF.